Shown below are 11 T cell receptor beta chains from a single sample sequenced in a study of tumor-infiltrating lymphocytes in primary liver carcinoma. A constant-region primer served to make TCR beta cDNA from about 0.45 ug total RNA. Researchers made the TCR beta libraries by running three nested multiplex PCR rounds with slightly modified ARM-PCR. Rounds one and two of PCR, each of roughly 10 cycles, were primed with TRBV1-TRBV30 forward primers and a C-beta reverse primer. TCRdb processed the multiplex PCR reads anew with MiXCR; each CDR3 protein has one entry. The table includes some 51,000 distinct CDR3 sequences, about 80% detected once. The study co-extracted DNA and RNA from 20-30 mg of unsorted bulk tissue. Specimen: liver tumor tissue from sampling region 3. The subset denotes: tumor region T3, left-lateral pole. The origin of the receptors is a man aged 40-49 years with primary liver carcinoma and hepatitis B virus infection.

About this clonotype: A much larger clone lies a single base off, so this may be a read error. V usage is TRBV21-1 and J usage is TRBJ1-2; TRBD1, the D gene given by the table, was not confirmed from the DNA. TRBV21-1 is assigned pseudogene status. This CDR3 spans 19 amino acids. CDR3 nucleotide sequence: TGTGCCAGCAGCATATTTCGGGGGACAGACGTAATTGCCTATGTCGGCTACACCTTC. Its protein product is CASSIFRGTDVIAYVGYTF.

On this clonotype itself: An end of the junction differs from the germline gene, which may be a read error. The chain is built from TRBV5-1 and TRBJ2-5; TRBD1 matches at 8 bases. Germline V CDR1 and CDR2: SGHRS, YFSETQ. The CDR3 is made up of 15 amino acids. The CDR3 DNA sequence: TGTGCCAGCAGCTTGCAGGGGGCCCAAGTGGAGGCCCAGTACTTC. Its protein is CASSLQGAQVEAQYF.

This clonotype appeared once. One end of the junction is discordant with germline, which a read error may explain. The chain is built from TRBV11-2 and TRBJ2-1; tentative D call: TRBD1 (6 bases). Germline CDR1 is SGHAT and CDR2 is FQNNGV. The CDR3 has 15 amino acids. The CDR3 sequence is CATGQDQPSYNEQSF. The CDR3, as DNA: TGCGCCACAGGGCAAGACCAGCCATCCTACAATGAGCAGTCCTTC.

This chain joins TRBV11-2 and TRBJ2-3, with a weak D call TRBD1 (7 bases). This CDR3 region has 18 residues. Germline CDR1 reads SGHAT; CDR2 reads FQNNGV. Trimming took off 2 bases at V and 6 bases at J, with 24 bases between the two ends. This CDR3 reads CASSLTTSRGAGRDTQYF. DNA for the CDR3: TGTGCCAGCAGCTTAACTACTAGCAGGGGGGCGGGGCGTGATACGCAGTATTTT.

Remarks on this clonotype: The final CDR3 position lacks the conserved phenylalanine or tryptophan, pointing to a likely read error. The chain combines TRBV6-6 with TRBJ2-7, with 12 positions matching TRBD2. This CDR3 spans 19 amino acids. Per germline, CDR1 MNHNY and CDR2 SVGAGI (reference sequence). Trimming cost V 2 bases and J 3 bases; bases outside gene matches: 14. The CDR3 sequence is CASSYPIGLAGGISYEQYL. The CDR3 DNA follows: TGTGCCAGCAGTTACCCTATCGGGCTAGCGGGAGGGATCAGCTACGAGCAGTACTTA.

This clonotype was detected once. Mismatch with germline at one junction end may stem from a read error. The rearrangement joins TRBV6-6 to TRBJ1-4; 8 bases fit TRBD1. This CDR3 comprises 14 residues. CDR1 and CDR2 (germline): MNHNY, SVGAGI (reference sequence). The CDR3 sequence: CANSIDRGNERLFF. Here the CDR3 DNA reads TGTGCCAACAGTATCGACAGGGGAAACGAAAGACTGTTTTTT.

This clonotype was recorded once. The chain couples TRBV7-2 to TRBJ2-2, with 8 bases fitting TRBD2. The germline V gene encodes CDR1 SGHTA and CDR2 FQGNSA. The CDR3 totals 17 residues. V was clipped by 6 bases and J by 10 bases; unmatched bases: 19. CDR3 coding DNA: TGTGCCAGCAGTTTATACGGAGGACTAGCTAACACGGTGGAGCTGTTTTTT. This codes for CASSLYGGLANTVELFF.

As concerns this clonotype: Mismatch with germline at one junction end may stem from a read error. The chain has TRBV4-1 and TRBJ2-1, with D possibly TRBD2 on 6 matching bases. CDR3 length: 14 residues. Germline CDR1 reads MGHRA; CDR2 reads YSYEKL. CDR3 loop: CVSSQWAGSNEHFF. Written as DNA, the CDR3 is TGCGTCAGCAGCCAGTGGGCCGGGAGCAATGAGCATTTCTTC.

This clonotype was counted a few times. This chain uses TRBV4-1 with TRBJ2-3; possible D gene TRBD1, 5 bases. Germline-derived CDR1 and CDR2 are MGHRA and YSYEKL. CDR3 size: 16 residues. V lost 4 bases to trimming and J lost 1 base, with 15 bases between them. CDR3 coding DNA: TGCGCCAGCAGCCCAGAGGCAGGGATAGGCACAGATACGCAGTATTTT. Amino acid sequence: CASSPEAGIGTDTQYF.

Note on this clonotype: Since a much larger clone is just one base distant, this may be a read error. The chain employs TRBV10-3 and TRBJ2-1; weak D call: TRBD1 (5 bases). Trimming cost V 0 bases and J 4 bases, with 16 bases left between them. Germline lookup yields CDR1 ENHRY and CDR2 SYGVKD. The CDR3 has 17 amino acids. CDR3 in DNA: TGTGCCATCAGTGAGTCGATCGGTCAGGGAATGTACAATGAGCAGTTCTTC. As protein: CAISESIGQGMYNEQFF.

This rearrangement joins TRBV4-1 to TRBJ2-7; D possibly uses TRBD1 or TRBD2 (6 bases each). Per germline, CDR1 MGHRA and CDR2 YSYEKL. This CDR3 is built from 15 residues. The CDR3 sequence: CTSSQVGSGVGDQYF. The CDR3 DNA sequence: TGCACTAGCAGCCAAGTGGGATCAGGGGTGGGCGACCAGTACTTC.